Shown below are 24 T cell receptor beta chains from a single sample sequenced in a study of T cell responses to AZD1222 COVID-19 vaccine. Assay used: immunoSEQ multiplex PCR; TCRdb lists only in-frame clones, some missing. The repertoire holds 120,000 to 150,000 clones, with around 90% as singletons. This sample comprised peripheral blood, obtained on day 0 of AZD1222 vaccination. These receptor sequences come from an adult in good health.

This clone was picked up one time. V and J are TRBV9 and TRBJ2-1; TRBD2 matches at 9 bases. CDR1 is SGDLS, CDR2 YYNGEE, per germline. J lost 4 bases, V lost 3 bases, and 2 bases had no gene match. This CDR3 has 14 residues. The CDR3 region has the DNA TGTGCCAGCAGCGCTAGCGGGAATTACAATGAGCAGTTCTTC. As protein: CASSASGNYNEQFF.

The gene calls are TRBV28 and TRBJ2-1; 11 bases fit TRBD2. V lost 10 bases, J lost 7 bases, and 9 bases stayed unmatched. The CDR3 has 14 amino acids. CDR1 MDHEN and CDR2 SYDVKM come from the germline V gene. DNA of the CDR3: TGTGCCATCCGAGAGCTAGCGGGAGGAAATGAGCAGTTCTTC. It translates to CAIRELAGGNEQFF.

The gene calls are TRBV7-2 and TRBJ2-1; D not certain. Germline V gene sequence: CDR1 SGHTA, CDR2 FQGNSA. V shed 3 bases and J shed 3 bases, with 15 bases lying between them. The CDR3 runs to 16 residues. CDR3 loop: CASSFVSRSLYNEQFF. The CDR3 region has the DNA TGTGCCAGCAGCTTTGTAAGCCGAAGCCTCTACAATGAGCAGTTCTTC.

The V gene is TRBV15, the J gene TRBJ2-6, with no clear D. This CDR3 is built from 16 residues. Germline CDR1 is LNHNV and CDR2 is YYDKDF (reference sequence). V shed 4 bases and J shed 1 base, with 11 bases lying between them. This chain's CDR3 is CATSTNRGSGANVLTF. As DNA, the CDR3 is TGTGCCACCAGCACTAATCGTGGGTCTGGGGCCAACGTCCTGACTTTC.

This chain joins TRBV24-1 and TRBJ2-1; TRBD1 matches 7 bases. This CDR3 is 16 amino acids long. Trimming removed 4 bases from V and 8 bases from J; junction bases left unmatched: 13. CDR1 and CDR2 from the germline V gene are KGHDR and SFDVKD. In nucleotides, the CDR3 is TGTGCCACCAGTGAGACACCAGGGGGAAGGAGGCATGAGCAGTTCTTC. Translating it yields CATSETPGGRRHEQFF.

This clone has only a few counts. The V gene is TRBV5-1, the J gene TRBJ2-7; D may correspond to TRBD1 or TRBD2 (5 bases each). The CDR3 length is 11 residues. Germline V gene data show CDR1 as SGHRS and CDR2 as YFSETQ. The V and J ends lost 6 bases and 4 bases respectively, with 8 bases between them. This CDR3 reads CASKGEYEQYF. The DNA for the CDR3 is TGCGCCAGCAAAGGGGAGTACGAGCAGTACTTC.

This sequence joins TRBV10-3 and TRBJ1-5; D uncertain. Germline V CDR1 and CDR2: ENHRY, SYGVKD. Trimming left V 6 bases short and J 1 base short, with 16 bases between. This CDR3 has 16 amino acids. The CDR3 region has the DNA TGTGCCATCAGGCCTCCGGGCCCACGAAGCAATCAGCCCCAGCATTTT. Protein product: CAIRPPGPRSNQPQHF.

CDR3 bases: TGTGCCATCAGTGAGACCCCGGGGGGTGCCGATACGCAGTATTTT. Protein sequence: CAISETPGGADTQYF. V and J are TRBV10-3 and TRBJ2-3; 7 bases map to TRBD2. Germline CDR1 reads ENHRY; CDR2 reads SYGVKD. J was trimmed by 6 bases and V by 2 bases; bases with no gene match: 8. CDR3 length: 15 residues.

The CDR3 spells CASRRDGNTIYF. The CDR3, as DNA: TGTGCTAGTAGGAGGGACGGAAACACCATATATTTT. The gene calls are TRBV12-5 and TRBJ1-3; perhaps TRBD1 as D (5 bases). Germline CDR1 and CDR2: LGHNT and FRNRAP. Trimming took off 8 bases at V and 4 bases at J, with 9 bases between the two ends. CDR3 length equals 12 residues.

The chain uses TRBV5-1 and TRBJ2-1; D unclear. V was clipped by 4 bases and J by 9 bases, with 14 bases between them. Germline values: CDR1 SGHRS, CDR2 YFSETQ. This CDR3 spans 13 amino acids. As DNA, the CDR3 is TGCGCCAGCAGCACCCGGACCCCGAGTGAGCAGTTCTTC. Translated: CASSTRTPSEQFF.

The chain carries TRBV6-2 or TRBV6-3 and TRBJ2-5; maybe TRBD1 (6 bases). Per the germline V gene, CDR1 is MNHEY and CDR2 is SVGEGT. The V gene lost 0 bases and the J gene lost 5 bases, with 13 bases spanning the gap. The CDR3 totals 15 residues. The CDR3 sequence: CASSYSTGRRETQYF. The CDR3 region has the DNA TGTGCCAGCAGTTACTCGACAGGCCGGAGGGAGACCCAGTACTTC.

This chain links TRBV20-1 with TRBJ2-3; TRBD2 aligns across 7 bases. Germline CDR1 reads DFQATT; CDR2 reads SNEGSKA (reference sequence). J lost 3 bases, V lost 3 bases, and 12 bases had no gene match. The CDR3 totals 16 residues. CDR3 in amino acids: CSASGSAGDPTDTQYF. CDR3 in DNA: TGCAGTGCTAGTGGAAGCGCGGGGGACCCGACAGATACGCAGTATTTT.

The J gene is TRBJ1-2, the V gene TRBV7-2, with D unresolved. The V gene lost 1 base and the J gene lost 0 bases, with 9 bases spanning the gap. The CDR3 is 15 amino acids. Germline CDR1 is SGHTA and CDR2 is FQGNSA. CDR3 residues: CASSLVADPNYGYTF. The DNA for the CDR3 is TGTGCCAGCAGCTTAGTCGCCGACCCTAACTATGGCTACACCTTC.

This rearrangement joins TRBV6-5 to TRBJ2-7; TRBD1 matches 8 bases. Germline CDR1 is MNHEY and CDR2 is SVGAGI. V lost 4 bases, J lost 2 bases, and 4 bases stayed unmatched. The CDR3 consists of 14 residues. The CDR3 sequence is CASSSTGATYEQYF. The CDR3 coding sequence is TGTGCCAGCAGTTCGACAGGGGCGACCTACGAGCAGTACTTC.

This clone was seen just once. The chain carries TRBV18 and TRBJ2-7; 10 nucleotides align to TRBD2. This CDR3 is built from 15 residues. Looked up from germline, CDR1 is KGHSH and CDR2 is LQKENI. After removal of 6 bases from V and 4 bases from J, the junction contained 9 bases not matched to a gene. CDR3 sequence: CASSPALAGVYEQYF. As DNA, the CDR3 is TGTGCCAGCTCCCCGGCCCTAGCGGGAGTTTACGAGCAGTACTTC.

The rearrangement links TRBV2 to TRBJ1-5; 8 nucleotides align to TRBD1. Germline V CDR1 and CDR2: SNHLY, FYNNEI. After removal of 6 bases from V and 6 bases from J, the junction contained 7 bases not matched to a gene. This CDR3 spans 14 amino acids. This chain's CDR3 is CASRGTGIGQPQHF. CDR3 nucleotides: TGTGCCAGCAGAGGGACAGGAATCGGTCAGCCCCAGCATTTT. Full variable domain (rest looked up from reference TRBV2 and TRBJ1-5): EPEVTQTPSHQVTQMGQEVILRCVPISNHLYFYWYRQILGQKVEFLVSFYNNEISEKSEIFDDQFSVERPDGSNFTLKIRSTKLEDSAMYFCASRGTGIGQPQHFGDGTRLSIL.

In its sample, this clone was seen once. This chain connects TRBV27 to TRBJ1-5, with D hard to call. V shed 5 bases and J shed 1 base, with 9 bases lying between them. CDR3 length: 14 residues. Germline V lookup: CDR1 MNHEY, CDR2 SMNVEV (reference sequence). CDR3 protein: CASSPLQSNQPQHF. In DNA, the CDR3 is TGTGCCAGCAGTCCCCTTCAGAGCAATCAGCCCCAGCATTTT.

This chain links TRBV11-1 with TRBJ2-1; TRBD2 matches at 13 bases. Per germline, CDR1 SGHAT and CDR2 FQDESV (reference sequence). This CDR3 region has 15 residues. Trimming cost V 5 bases and J 9 bases; bases outside gene matches: 7. CDR3 nucleotide sequence: TGTGCCAGCAGCGCTGGACTAGCGGGGGTGAGTGAGCAGTTCTTC. Its translation is CASSAGLAGVSEQFF.

The chain uses TRBV2 and TRBJ2-1, with TRBD1 as a possible D gene (5 bases). V shed 7 bases and J shed 8 bases, with 18 bases lying between them. The CDR3 consists of 14 residues. Germline values: CDR1 SNHLY, CDR2 FYNNEI. This CDR3 is CASKPTVPKDEQFF. The DNA of the CDR3 is TGTGCCAGCAAACCGACAGTACCAAAGGATGAGCAGTTCTTC.

This chain joins TRBV24-1 and TRBJ2-5; 11 nucleotides match TRBD2. This CDR3 is built from 17 residues. V lost 0 bases, J lost 5 bases, and 7 bases stayed unmatched. Per germline, CDR1 KGHDR and CDR2 SFDVKD. For the CDR3, the DNA is TGTGCCACCAGTGATTTGAATAGCGGGAGGGCCGCGGAGACCCAGTACTTC. Encoded protein: CATSDLNSGRAAETQYF.

The chain employs TRBV30 and TRBJ2-1; 10 bases are a match to TRBD2. Trimming at V came to 1 base and at J to 2 bases, leaving 2 bases not matched to a gene. CDR3 size: 15 residues. Germline loops: CDR1 GTSNPN, CDR2 SVGIG (reference sequence). The chain's CDR3 is CAWSGAGGTYNEQFF. The DNA for the CDR3 is TGTGCCTGGAGTGGAGCGGGAGGGACCTACAATGAGCAGTTCTTC.

The chain recombines TRBV4-1 with TRBJ1-2, with D possibly being TRBD1 (6 bases). Germline loops: CDR1 MGHRA, CDR2 YSYEKL. Trimming cost V 4 bases and J 8 bases, with 17 bases left between them. CDR3 length: 14 residues. The CDR3 DNA is TGCGCCAGCAGCCGGCCTACAGGGCAGGAGGGCTACACCTTC. As protein: CASSRPTGQEGYTF.

The genes are TRBV14 and TRBJ2-7; no firm D call. CDR1 SGHDN and CDR2 FVKESK come from the germline V gene. V lost 10 bases, J lost 0 bases, and 16 bases lay in between. The CDR3 is 14 residues long. The CDR3 sequence: CATALGEHSYEQYF. The DNA for the CDR3 is TGTGCCACCGCGCTTGGGGAACACTCCTACGAGCAGTACTTC. Together with reference TRBV14 and TRBJ2-7, the CDR3 gives the full variable domain: EAGVTQFPSHSVIEKGQTVTLRCDPISGHDNLYWYRRVMGKEIKFLLHFVKESKQDESGMPNNRFLAERTGGTYSTLKVQPAELEDSGVYFCATALGEHSYEQYFGPGTRLTVT.

The gene calls are TRBV19 and TRBJ1-4; D is uncertain. Germline assignment: CDR1 LNHDA and CDR2 SQIVND (reference sequence). The length of the CDR3 is 15 residues. Trimming removed 5 bases at V and 3 bases at J, with 13 bases between. CDR3 DNA: TGTGCCAGTAGTCCCTGGTGGGGTGCTAATGAAAAACTGTTTTTT. This gives the protein CASSPWWGANEKLFF.